This TCR beta chain stems from a study of cytomegalovirus exposure and HLA in healthy donors. CDR1 and CDR2 from the germline V gene are GTSNPN and SVGIG (reference sequence). Between the trimmed V and J ends, which lost 7 bases and 0 bases, there was a span of 10 bases. The CDR3 is 12 residues long. It was with 60 Vbeta and 13 Jbeta primers that the PCR ran. Some clones are missing from TCRdb's copy, which holds only in-frame ones; the method was immunoSEQ multiplex PCR. The profile shows about 130,000 clones, roughly 75% of them singletons. This clonotype was obtained from a woman aged 50 to 60 in good health and CMV-seronegative. The chain uses TRBV30 and TRBJ2-7, with D maybe TRBD1 (6 bases). Sequencing was performed on PBMCs. The CDR3 spells CAYSTGSYEQYF. Here the CDR3 DNA reads TGTGCCTATTCGACAGGCTCCTACGAGCAGTACTTC. Filled out from reference TRBV30 and TRBJ2-7, the complete variable domain reads SQTIHQWPATLVQPVGSPLSLECTVEGTSNPNLYWYRQAAGRGLQLLFYSVGIGQISSEVPQNLSASRPQDRQFILSSKKLLLSDSGFYLCAYSTGSYEQYFGPGTRLTVT.